Given below is one T cell receptor (beta chain) in context. What it recognizes is unknown. The data were obtained in a study of T cell repertoires in cytomegalovirus infection. The wider study: Public TCR beta signatures were indicative of both CMV infection and a matching HLA type. The study, taken as a whole, reports: HLA-C-restricted CMV-specific TCR beta clonotypes prevailed in the ex vivo response.

Germline V gene lookup returns CDR1 LNHDA and CDR2 SQIVND (reference sequence). The CDR3 runs to 16 residues. V lost 3 bases and J 2 bases, leaving 16 bases between the germline ends. Via MiXCR, TCRdb re-called the reads, giving one row per CDR3 protein. The sample includes approximately 260,000 distinct CDR3 sequences, around 20% of them seen just once. V gene TRBV19 combines with J gene TRBJ1-2; D not certain. This TCR was recovered from a human donor in good health (CMV status not recorded). Some clones in this sample may be carry-over from other donors' samples. Source: cultured PBMCs, taken from culture after CMV antigen stimulation. The CDR3 loop is CASSIPPAELNYGYTF. The DNA for the CDR3 is TGTGCCAGTAGTATTCCCCCGGCAGAACTAAACTATGGCTACACCTTC.